A selection of T cell receptor beta chains follows, all from one sample in a study of chemoradiotherapy in HPV16-positive cancers. Measured with immunoSEQ multiplex PCR; TCRdb has only the in-frame clones, and not every one. The sample lists 1,500 to 2,000 clones, under 90% occurring once. The sample in question was tumor tissue, obtained from a patient who underwent chemoradiotherapy. Receptors originate from a human donor with HPV-associated anogenital cancer. Both conserved end residues are part of each CDR3. D genes are given only for firm matches. Clone size appears in some rows only: once, few, many, or a class for an expanded clone.

V	size	D	J	length	CDR3	DNA
TRBV4-1	NA	TRBD2	TRBJ2-1	16	CASSQGRGGRGYEQFF	TGCGCCAGCAGCCAAGGAAGGGGCGGGAGGGGATATGAGCAGTTCTTC
TRBV19	NA	NA	TRBJ1-2	13	CASSSGQKIGYTF	TGTGCCAGTAGCTCCGGCCAGAAGATTGGCTACACCTTC
TRBV11-1	NA	NA	TRBJ2-7	14	CASSSATVPYEQYF	TGTGCCAGCAGCTCGGCGACAGTTCCCTACGAGCAGTACTTC
TRBV6-6	NA	NA	TRBJ1-3	15	CASSFARDSGNTIYF	TGTGCCAGCAGTTTCGCACGGGACTCTGGAAACACCATATATTTT
TRBV19	NA	NA	TRBJ1-2	14	CASSTQGTFYGYTF	TGTGCCAGTAGTACCCAGGGGACCTTCTATGGCTACACCTTC
TRBV10-3	NA	TRBD1	TRBJ1-3	14	CASRQGLSGNTIYF	TGTGCCAGCCGACAGGGTTTGTCTGGAAACACCATATATTTT
TRBV21-1	NA	NA	TRBJ2-5	14	CASSKALDQETQYF	TGTGCCAGCAGCAAAGCGCTCGATCAAGAGACCCAGTACTTC
TRBV5-6	NA	NA	TRBJ1-4	14	CASSAWGTNEKLFF	TGTGCCAGCAGCGCGTGGGGGACGAATGAAAAACTGTTTTTT
TRBV27	NA	TRBD2	TRBJ2-3	17	CASSSTRTSGAGDTQYF	TGTGCCAGCAGTTCCACTCGGACTAGCGGGGCGGGGGATACGCAGTATTTT
TRBV7-8	NA	NA	TRBJ1-2	13	CASSLLADYGYTF	TGTGCCAGCAGCTTATTGGCAGACTATGGCTACACCTTC
TRBV14	NA	NA	TRBJ2-5	14	CASSQDLGRETQYF	TGTGCCAGCAGCCAAGATCTGGGCAGGGAGACCCAGTACTTC
TRBV7-9	NA	NA	TRBJ2-3	15	CASSPGTSGTDTQYF	TGTGCCAGCAGTCCCGGAACCAGTGGCACAGATACGCAGTATTTT
TRBV19	NA	TRBD1	TRBJ2-4	16	CASSPWTGNAKNIQYF	TGTGCCAGTAGTCCTTGGACAGGGAACGCCAAAAACATTCAGTACTTC
TRBV10-3	NA	NA	TRBJ1-2	14	CAISEPEAGYGYTF	TGTGCCATCAGTGAGCCGGAGGCAGGCTATGGCTACACCTTC
TRBV5-5	NA	TRBD1	TRBJ1-2	13	CASSPQGDYGYTF	TGTGCCAGCAGCCCACAGGGGGACTATGGCTACACCTTC
TRBV6-5	NA	TRBD2	TRBJ2-1	15	CASIREPGLVNEQFF	TGTGCCAGCATCCGAGAACCGGGACTAGTAAACGAGCAGTTCTTC
TRBV7-6	NA	NA	TRBJ1-4	15	CASSLEPSFNEKLFF	TGTGCCAGCAGCTTAGAACCCTCATTTAATGAAAAACTGTTTTTT
TRBV5-6	NA	TRBD1	TRBJ2-5	15	CASSLMDRVQETQYF	TGTGCCAGCAGCTTGATGGACAGGGTCCAAGAGACCCAGTACTTC
TRBV29-1	NA	NA	TRBJ2-3	13	CSVEGHGADTQYF	TGCAGCGTTGAGGGGCACGGTGCAGATACGCAGTATTTT
TRBV7-9	NA	NA	TRBJ2-3	14	CASSGTFSTDTQYF	TGTGCCAGCAGCGGGACTTTTAGCACAGATACGCAGTATTTT
TRBV7-9	few	TRBD1	TRBJ2-5	14	CASSLTGGPETQYF	TGTGCCAGCAGCCTTACAGGGGGCCCGGAGACCCAGTACTTC
TRBV21-1	NA	NA	TRBJ1-2	12	CASSKGQNGYTF	TGTGCCAGCAGCAAAGGACAAAATGGCTACACCTTC
TRBV5-8	NA	TRBD1	TRBJ2-7	19	CASSGRDRGRERDTPEQYF	TGTGCCAGCAGCGGCCGGGACAGGGGGCGAGAGCGGGATACCCCCGAGCAGTACTTC
TRBV6-1	NA	NA	TRBJ2-7	15	CASSEGQGSSYEQYF	TGTGCCAGCAGTGAAGGCCAGGGAAGCTCCTACGAGCAGTACTTC
TRBV19	once	NA	TRBJ1-4	16	CASSPFGGGFNEKLFF	TGTGCCAGTAGTCCCTTTGGGGGGGGCTTTAATGAAAAACTGTTTTTT
TRBV6-6	NA	NA	TRBJ1-3	14	CASSSVSSGNTIYF	TGTGCCAGCAGTTCCGTTAGCTCTGGAAACACCATATATTTT
TRBV6-1	NA	TRBD2	TRBJ2-5	15	CASSGLAGQTGTQYF	TGTGCCAGCAGTGGGCTAGCGGGCCAAACGGGGACCCAGTACTTC
TRBV5-1	NA	TRBD1	TRBJ2-1	15	CASSLGTGVGNEQFF	TGCGCCAGCAGCCTCGGGACAGGGGTTGGGAATGAGCAGTTCTTC
TRBV7-9	NA	NA	TRBJ1-2	13	CASTSRGYYGYTF	TGTGCCAGCACCTCAAGAGGATACTATGGCTACACCTTC
TRBV4-3	NA	NA	TRBJ2-7	15	CASSQDLQGTYEQYF	TGCGCCAGCAGCCAAGATTTACAGGGTACCTACGAGCAGTACTTC
TRBV6-1	once	NA	TRBJ1-6	15	CASSSALTYNSPLHF	TGTGCCAGCAGTTCCGCGCTTACCTATAATTCACCCCTCCACTTT
TRBV6-6	few	NA	TRBJ1-1	14	CASSYSIPITEAFF	TGTGCCAGCAGTTACTCCATTCCCATCACTGAAGCTTTCTTT
TRBV30	few	TRBD2	TRBJ2-1	15	CAWSSGRTFGYEQFF	TGTGCCTGGAGTAGCGGGAGGACGTTTGGGTATGAGCAGTTCTTC
TRBV30	NA	NA	TRBJ2-2	14	CACGTDANTGELFF	TGTGCCTGTGGGACGGACGCGAACACCGGGGAGCTGTTTTTT
TRBV7-9	NA	NA	TRBJ1-6	15	CASSLATGFESPLHF	TGTGCCAGCAGCTTAGCCACAGGGTTCGAGTCACCCCTCCACTTT
TRBV13	once	NA	TRBJ1-5	12	CASSLGYQPQHF	TGTGCCAGCAGCTTAGGTTATCAGCCCCAGCATTTT
TRBV4-3	NA	NA	TRBJ1-2	15	CASSPRRLQNYGYTF	TGCGCCAGCAGCCCCCGGCGGTTACAGAACTATGGCTACACCTTC
TRBV9	NA	NA	TRBJ2-2	13	CASSGRVPGELFF	TGTGCCAGCAGCGGCAGGGTGCCCGGGGAGCTGTTTTTT
TRBV19	few	NA	TRBJ2-7	15	CASSNEVQTSYEQYF	TGTGCCAGTAGTAATGAGGTCCAGACCTCCTACGAGCAGTACTTC
TRBV6-5	NA	NA	TRBJ2-1	15	CASSREGGGDNEQFF	TGTGCCAGCAGCCGAGAAGGGGGAGGGGACAATGAGCAGTTCTTC
TRBV7-7	once	NA	TRBJ1-1	13	CASSLNRETEAFF	TGTGCCAGCAGCTTAAACAGGGAAACTGAAGCTTTCTTT
TRBV2	NA	TRBD1	TRBJ2-7	14	CASTTGTGSYEQYF	TGTGCCAGCACAACCGGGACAGGCTCCTACGAGCAGTACTTC
TRBV9	NA	NA	TRBJ1-4	14	CASSGRAGNEKLFF	TGTGCCAGCAGCGGCCGGGCCGGGAATGAAAAACTGTTTTTT
TRBV9	once	NA	TRBJ2-5	14	CASSVDRTQETQYF	TGTGCCAGCAGCGTGGACAGAACCCAAGAGACCCAGTACTTC
TRBV6-1	once	TRBD2	TRBJ2-6	15	CATEPGGSGANVLTF	TGTGCCACTGAACCGGGGGGCTCTGGGGCCAACGTCCTGACTTTC
TRBV30	once	TRBD1	TRBJ2-7	13	CACEGQNSYEQYF	TGTGCCTGCGAGGGACAGAACTCCTACGAGCAGTACTTC
TRBV7-2	NA	NA	TRBJ1-2	13	CASSFGGREGYTF	TGTGCCAGCAGCTTTGGGGGACGGGAGGGCTACACCTTC
TRBV12-5	NA	NA	TRBJ2-7	14	CASGLVPDSYEQYF	TGTGCTAGTGGTTTGGTCCCGGACTCCTACGAGCAGTACTTC
TRBV19	NA	NA	TRBJ1-1	18	CASSMGLVEAGWLTEAFF	TGTGCCAGTAGTATGGGGTTGGTGGAAGCAGGGTGGTTGACTGAAGCTTTCTTT
TRBV10-3	NA	NA	TRBJ2-2	15	CAIRALGNNTGELFF	TGTGCCATCAGGGCCCTCGGAAACAATACCGGGGAGCTGTTTTTT
TRBV5-4	NA	NA	TRBJ1-2	14	CASSTDSEYYGYTF	TGTGCCAGCAGCACGGACAGCGAGTACTATGGCTACACCTTC
TRBV25-1	NA	TRBD1	TRBJ1-2	14	CASSEPGQRYGYTF	TGTGCCAGCAGTGAACCGGGACAGAGATATGGCTACACCTTC
TRBV25-1	NA	NA	TRBJ2-3	15	CASSEGGRGTDTQYF	TGTGCCAGCAGTGAAGGTGGACGGGGCACAGATACGCAGTATTTT
TRBV5-1	few	NA	TRBJ2-3	14	CASSSTGTRDTQYF	TGCGCCAGCAGCTCAACCGGGACGCGAGATACGCAGTATTTT
TRBV2	NA	NA	TRBJ1-1	13	CASSDQRNTEAFF	TGTGCCAGCAGTGACCAAAGAAACACTGAAGCTTTCTTT